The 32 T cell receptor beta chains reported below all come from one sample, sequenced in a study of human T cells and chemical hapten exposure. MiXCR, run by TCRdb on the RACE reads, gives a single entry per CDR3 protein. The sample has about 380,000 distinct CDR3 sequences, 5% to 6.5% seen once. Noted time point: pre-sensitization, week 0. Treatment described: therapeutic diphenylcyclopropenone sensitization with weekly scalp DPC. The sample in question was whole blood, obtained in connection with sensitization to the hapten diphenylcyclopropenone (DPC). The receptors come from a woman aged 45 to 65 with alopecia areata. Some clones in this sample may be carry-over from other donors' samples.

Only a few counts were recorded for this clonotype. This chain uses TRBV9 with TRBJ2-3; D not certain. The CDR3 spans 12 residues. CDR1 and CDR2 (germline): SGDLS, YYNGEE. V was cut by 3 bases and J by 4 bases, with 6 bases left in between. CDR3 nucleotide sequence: TGTGCCAGCAGCGGAGGTCCAGATACGCAGTATTTT. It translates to CASSGGPDTQYF.

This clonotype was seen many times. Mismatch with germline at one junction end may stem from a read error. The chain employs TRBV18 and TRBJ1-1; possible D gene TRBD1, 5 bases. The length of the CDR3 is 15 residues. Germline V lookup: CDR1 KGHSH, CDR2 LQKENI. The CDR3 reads CASSSPMGEGTEAFF. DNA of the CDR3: TGTGCCAGCTCATCACCGATGGGGGAGGGGACTGAAGCTTTCTTT.

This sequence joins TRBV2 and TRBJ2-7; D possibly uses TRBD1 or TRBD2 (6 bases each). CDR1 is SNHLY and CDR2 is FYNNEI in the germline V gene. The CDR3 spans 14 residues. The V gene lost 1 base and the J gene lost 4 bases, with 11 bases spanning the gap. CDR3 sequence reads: CASSEEGGLYEQYF. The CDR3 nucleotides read TGTGCCAGCAGTGAAGAGGGGGGCCTTTACGAGCAGTACTTC. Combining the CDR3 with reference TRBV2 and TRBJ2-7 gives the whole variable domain EPEVTQTPSHQVTQMGQEVILRCVPISNHLYFYWYRQILGQKVEFLVSFYNNEISEKSEIFDDQFSVERPDGSNFTLKIRSTKLEDSAMYFCASSEEGGLYEQYFGPGTRLTVT.

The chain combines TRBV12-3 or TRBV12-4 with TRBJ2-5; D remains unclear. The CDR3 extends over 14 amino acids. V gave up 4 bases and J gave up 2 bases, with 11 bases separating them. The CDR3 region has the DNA TGTGCCAGCAGTTCAGACTCCGTACAAGAGACCCAGTACTTC. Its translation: CASSSDSVQETQYF.

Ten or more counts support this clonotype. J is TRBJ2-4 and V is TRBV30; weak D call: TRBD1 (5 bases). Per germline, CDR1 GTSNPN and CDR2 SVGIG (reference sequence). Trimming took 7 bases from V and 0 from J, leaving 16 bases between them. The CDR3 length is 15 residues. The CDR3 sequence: CASGWGLLAKNIQYF. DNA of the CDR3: TGTGCCTCAGGTTGGGGCCTTCTAGCCAAAAACATTCAGTACTTC.

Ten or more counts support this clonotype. The CDR3 nucleotides are TGTGCCAGCAGCTCAGGACTGGGACAAGAGACCCAGTACTTC. This codes for CASSSGLGQETQYF. V usage is TRBV5-6 and J usage is TRBJ2-5; a weak D match, TRBD2 (5 bases). CDR1 and CDR2 from the germline V gene are SGHDT and YYEEEE. The germline V and J ends were trimmed by 3 bases and 2 bases, with 11 bases remaining between them. This CDR3 spans 14 amino acids.

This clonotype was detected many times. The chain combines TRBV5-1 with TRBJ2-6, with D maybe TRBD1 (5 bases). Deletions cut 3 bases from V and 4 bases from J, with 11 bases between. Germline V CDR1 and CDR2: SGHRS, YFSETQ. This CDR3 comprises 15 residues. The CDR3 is CASSSQGAGANVLTF. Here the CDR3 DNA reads TGCGCCAGCAGCTCCCAGGGTGCGGGGGCCAACGTCCTGACTTTC.

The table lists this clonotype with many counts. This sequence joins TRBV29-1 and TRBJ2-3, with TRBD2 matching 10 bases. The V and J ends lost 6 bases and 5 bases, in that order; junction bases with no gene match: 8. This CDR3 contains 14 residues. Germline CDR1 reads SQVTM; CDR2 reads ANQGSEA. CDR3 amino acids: CSVAAGGPEDTQYF. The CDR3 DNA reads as TGCAGCGTGGCAGCGGGAGGGCCGGAAGATACGCAGTATTTT.

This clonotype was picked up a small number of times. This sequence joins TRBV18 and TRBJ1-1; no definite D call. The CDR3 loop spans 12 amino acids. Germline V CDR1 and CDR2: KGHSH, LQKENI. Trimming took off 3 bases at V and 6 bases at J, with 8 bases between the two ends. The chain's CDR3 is CASSPLQAEAFF. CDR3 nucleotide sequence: TGTGCCAGCTCACCCCTACAAGCTGAAGCTTTCTTT.

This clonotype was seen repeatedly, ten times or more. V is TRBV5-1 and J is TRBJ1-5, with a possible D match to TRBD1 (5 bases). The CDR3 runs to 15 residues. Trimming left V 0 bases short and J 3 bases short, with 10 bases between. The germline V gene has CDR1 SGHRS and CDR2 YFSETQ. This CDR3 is CASSLGGGPNQPQHF. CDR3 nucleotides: TGCGCCAGCAGCTTGGGCGGGGGACCCAATCAGCCCCAGCATTTT.

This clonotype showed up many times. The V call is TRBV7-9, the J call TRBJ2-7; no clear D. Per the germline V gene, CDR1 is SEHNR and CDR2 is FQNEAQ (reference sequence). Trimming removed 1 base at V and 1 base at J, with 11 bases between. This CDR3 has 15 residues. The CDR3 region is CASSLGVGFSYEQYF. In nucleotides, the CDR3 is TGTGCCAGCAGCTTAGGCGTGGGATTTTCCTACGAGCAGTACTTC.

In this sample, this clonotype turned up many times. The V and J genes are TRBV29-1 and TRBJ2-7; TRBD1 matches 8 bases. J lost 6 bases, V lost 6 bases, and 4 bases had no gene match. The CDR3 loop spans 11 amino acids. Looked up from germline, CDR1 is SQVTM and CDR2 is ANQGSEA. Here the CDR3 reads CSVADRGEQYF. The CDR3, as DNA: TGCAGCGTAGCCGACAGGGGCGAGCAGTACTTC.

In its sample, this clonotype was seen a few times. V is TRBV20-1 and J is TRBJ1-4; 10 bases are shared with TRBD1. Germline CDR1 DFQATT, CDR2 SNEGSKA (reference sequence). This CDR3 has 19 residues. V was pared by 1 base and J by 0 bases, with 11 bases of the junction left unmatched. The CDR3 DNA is TGCAGTGCTAGAGGAATTTGGGGACAGGGGTCTGCAACTAATGAAAAACTGTTTTTT. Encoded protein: CSARGIWGQGSATNEKLFF.

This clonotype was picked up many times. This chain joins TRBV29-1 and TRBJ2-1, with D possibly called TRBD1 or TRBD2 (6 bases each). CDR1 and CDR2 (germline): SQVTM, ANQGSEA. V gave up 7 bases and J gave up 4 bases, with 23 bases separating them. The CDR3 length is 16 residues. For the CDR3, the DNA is TGCAGCGCCGTGGGGGCAAGTAGCGGAGAGTACAATGAGCAGTTCTTC. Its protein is CSAVGASSGEYNEQFF.

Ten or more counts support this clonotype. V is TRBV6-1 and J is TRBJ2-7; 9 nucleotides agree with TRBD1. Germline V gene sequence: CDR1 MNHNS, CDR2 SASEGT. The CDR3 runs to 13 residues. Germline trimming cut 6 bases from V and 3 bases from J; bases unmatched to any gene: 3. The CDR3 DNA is TGTGCCAGCAGCCCGGACAGGGGCTACGAGCAGTACTTC. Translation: CASSPDRGYEQYF.

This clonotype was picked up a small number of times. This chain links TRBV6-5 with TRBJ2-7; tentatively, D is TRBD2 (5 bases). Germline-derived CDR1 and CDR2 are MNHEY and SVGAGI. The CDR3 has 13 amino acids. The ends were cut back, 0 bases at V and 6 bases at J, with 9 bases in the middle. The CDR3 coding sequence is TGTGCCAGCAGTTACTCCCGGGGTCGCGAGCAGTACTTC. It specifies CASSYSRGREQYF.

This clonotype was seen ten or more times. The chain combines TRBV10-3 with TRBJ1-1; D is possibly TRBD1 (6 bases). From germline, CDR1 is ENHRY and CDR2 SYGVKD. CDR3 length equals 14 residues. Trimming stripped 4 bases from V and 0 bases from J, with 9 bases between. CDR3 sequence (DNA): TGTGCCATCAGTGGTGGGACACTGAACACTGAAGCTTTCTTT. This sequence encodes CAISGGTLNTEAFF.

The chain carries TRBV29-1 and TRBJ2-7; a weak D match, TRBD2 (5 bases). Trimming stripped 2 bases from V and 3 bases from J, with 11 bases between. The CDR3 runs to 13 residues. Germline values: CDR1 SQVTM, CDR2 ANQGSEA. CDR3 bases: TGCAGCGTTGAACCCGACGGGGTCTACGAGCAGTACTTC. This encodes CSVEPDGVYEQYF.

CDR3 nucleotide sequence: TGTGCCAGCACCATGACTAGCGGAGACAATACGCAGTATTTT. This codes for CASTMTSGDNTQYF. This chain links TRBV2 with TRBJ2-3, with 9 bases identical to TRBD2. The V gene end was trimmed by 7 bases and the J gene end by 7 bases; junction bases not matched to a gene: 9. Germline CDR1 is SNHLY and CDR2 is FYNNEI. The CDR3 sequence is 14 residues long.

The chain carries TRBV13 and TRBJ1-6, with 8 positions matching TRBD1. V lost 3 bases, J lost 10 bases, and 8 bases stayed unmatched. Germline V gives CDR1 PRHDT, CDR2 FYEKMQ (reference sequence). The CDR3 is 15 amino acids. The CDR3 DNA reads TGTGCCAGCAGCTTGCCCGGACAGGGAGAATCACCCCTCCACTTT. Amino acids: CASSLPGQGESPLHF. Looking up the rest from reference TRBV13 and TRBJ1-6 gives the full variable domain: AAGVIQSPRHLIKEKRETATLKCYPIPRHDTVYWYQQGPGQDPQFLISFYEKMQSDKGSIPDRFSAQQFSDYHSELNMSSLELGDSALYFCASSLPGQGESPLHFGNGTRLTVT.

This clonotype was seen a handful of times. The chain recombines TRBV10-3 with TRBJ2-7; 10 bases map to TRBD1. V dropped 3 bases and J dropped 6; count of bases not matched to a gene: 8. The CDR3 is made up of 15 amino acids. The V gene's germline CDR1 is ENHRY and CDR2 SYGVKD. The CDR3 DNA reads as TGTGCCATCAGTGATCCCGGGACAGGGGCCGCCGAGCAGTACTTC. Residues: CAISDPGTGAAEQYF.

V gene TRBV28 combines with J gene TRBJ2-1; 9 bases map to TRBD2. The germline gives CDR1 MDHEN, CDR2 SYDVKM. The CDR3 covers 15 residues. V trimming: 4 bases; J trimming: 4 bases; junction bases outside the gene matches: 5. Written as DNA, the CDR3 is TGTGCCAGCAGTTCCGGGACTAGCAGGTACAATGAGCAGTTCTTC. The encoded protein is CASSSGTSRYNEQFF.

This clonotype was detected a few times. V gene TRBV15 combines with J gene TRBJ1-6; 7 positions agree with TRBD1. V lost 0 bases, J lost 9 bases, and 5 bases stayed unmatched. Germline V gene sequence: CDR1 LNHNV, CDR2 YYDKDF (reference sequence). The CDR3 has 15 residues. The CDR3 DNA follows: TGTGCCACCAGCAGAGAGAGGGGGCCGGCTTCACCCCTCCACTTT. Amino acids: CATSRERGPASPLHF.

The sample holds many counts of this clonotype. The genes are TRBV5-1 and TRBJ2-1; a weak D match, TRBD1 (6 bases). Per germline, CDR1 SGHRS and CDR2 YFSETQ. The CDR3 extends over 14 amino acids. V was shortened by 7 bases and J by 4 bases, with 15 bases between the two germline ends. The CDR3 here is CASRAGQTYNEQFF. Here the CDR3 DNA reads TGCGCCAGCCGGGCCGGACAGACATACAATGAGCAGTTCTTC.

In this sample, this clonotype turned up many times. The CDR3 here is CSVGQSGAQETQYF. CDR3 nucleotide sequence: TGCAGCGTTGGGCAATCAGGGGCGCAAGAGACCCAGTACTTC. The gene calls are TRBV29-1 and TRBJ2-5, with D possibly being TRBD1 (6 bases). Trimming cost V 4 bases and J 2 bases, with 14 bases left between them. The CDR3 consists of 14 residues. Germline V lookup: CDR1 SQVTM, CDR2 ANQGSEA.

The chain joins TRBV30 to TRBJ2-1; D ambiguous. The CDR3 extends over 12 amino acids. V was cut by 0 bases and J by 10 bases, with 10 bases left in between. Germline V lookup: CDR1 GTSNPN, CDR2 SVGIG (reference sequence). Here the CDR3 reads CAWSVPVGEQFF. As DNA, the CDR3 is TGTGCCTGGAGTGTACCGGTGGGGGAGCAGTTCTTC. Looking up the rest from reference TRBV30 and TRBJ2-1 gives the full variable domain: SQTIHQWPATLVQPVGSPLSLECTVEGTSNPNLYWYRQAAGRGLQLLFYSVGIGQISSEVPQNLSASRPQDRQFILSSKKLLLSDSGFYLCAWSVPVGEQFFGPGTRLTVL.

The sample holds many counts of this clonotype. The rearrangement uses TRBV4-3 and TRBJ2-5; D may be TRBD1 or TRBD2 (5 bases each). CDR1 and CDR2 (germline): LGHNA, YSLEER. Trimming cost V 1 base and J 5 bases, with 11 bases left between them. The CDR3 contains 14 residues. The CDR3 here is CASSQGGNVETQYF. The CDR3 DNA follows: TGCGCCAGCAGCCAAGGGGGGAACGTCGAGACCCAGTACTTC.

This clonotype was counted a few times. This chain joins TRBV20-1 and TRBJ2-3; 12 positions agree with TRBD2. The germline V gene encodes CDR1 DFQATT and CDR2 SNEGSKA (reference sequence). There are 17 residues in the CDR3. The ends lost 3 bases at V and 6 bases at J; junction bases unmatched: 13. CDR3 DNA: TGCAGTGCTAGTGAATCGGTAGGACTAGCGGGGTCGGATACGCAGTATTTT. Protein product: CSASESVGLAGSDTQYF.

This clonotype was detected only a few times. CDR3 coding DNA: TGTGCCAGCAGCCGAAAACTGCCGGTACAGGGTTCCGGGGAGCTGTTTTTT. This encodes CASSRKLPVQGSGELFF. This chain joins TRBV9 and TRBJ2-2, with D possibly matching TRBD1 (6 bases). V shed 4 bases and J shed 6 bases, with 22 bases lying between them. The V gene's germline CDR1 is SGDLS and CDR2 YYNGEE. CDR3 length: 17 residues. The full variable domain, with the rest looked up from reference TRBV9 and TRBJ2-2, is DSGVTQTPKHLITATGQRVTLRCSPRSGDLSVYWYQQSLDQGLQFLIQYYNGEERAKGNILERFSAQQFPDLHSELNLSSLELGDSALYFCASSRKLPVQGSGELFFGEGSRLTVL.

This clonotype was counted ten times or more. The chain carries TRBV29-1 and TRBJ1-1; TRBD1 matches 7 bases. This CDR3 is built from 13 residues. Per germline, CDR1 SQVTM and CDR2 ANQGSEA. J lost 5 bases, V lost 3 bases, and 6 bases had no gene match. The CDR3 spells CSVDWTGGTEAFF. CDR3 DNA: TGCAGCGTTGACTGGACAGGCGGGACTGAAGCTTTCTTT.

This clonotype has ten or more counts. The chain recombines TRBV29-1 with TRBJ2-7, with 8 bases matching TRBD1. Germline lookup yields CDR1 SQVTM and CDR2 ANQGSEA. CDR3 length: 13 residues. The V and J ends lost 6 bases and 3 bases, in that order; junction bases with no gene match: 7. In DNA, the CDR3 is TGCAGCGTCGCTACAGGGGGGAACTACGAGCAGTACTTC. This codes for CSVATGGNYEQYF.

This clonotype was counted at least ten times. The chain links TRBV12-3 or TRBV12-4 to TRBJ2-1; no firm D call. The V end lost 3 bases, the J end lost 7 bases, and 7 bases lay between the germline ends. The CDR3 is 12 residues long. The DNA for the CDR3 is TGTGCCAGCAGTTTGGGGTGGAATGAGCAGTTCTTC. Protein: CASSLGWNEQFF.